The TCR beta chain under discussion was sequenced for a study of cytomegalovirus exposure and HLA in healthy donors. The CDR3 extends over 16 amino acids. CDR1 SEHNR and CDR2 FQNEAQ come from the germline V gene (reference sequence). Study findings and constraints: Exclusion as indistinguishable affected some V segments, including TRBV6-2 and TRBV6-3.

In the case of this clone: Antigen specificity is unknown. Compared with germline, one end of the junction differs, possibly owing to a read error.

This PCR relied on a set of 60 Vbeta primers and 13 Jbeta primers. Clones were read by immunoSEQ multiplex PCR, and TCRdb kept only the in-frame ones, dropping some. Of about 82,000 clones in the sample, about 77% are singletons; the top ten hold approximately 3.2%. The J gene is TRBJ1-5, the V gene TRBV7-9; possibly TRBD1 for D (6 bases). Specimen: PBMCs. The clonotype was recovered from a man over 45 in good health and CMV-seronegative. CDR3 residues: CSSSWDTLEGNQPQHF. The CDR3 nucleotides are TGTTCCAGCAGCTGGGACACCCTGGAGGGCAATCAGCCCCAGCATTTT.